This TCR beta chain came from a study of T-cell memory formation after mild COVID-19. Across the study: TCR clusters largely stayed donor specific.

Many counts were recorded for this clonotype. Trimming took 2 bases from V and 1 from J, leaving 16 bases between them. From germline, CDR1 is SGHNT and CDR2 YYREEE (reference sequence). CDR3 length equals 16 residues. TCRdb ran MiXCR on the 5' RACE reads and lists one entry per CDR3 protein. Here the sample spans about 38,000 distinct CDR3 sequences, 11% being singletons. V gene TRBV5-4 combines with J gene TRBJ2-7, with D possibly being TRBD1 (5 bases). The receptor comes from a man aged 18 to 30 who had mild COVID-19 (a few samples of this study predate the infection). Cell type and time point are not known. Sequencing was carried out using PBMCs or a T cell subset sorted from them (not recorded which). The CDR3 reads CASSFGFDSPSYEQYF. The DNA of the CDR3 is TGTGCCAGCAGCTTTGGGTTTGACAGCCCATCCTACGAGCAGTACTTC.